The 23 T cell receptor beta chains given below trace back to one sample, sequenced in a study of blood T cell repertoires in COVID-19. Assay used: immunoSEQ multiplex PCR; TCRdb lists only in-frame clones, some missing. The repertoire consists of under 200,000 clones, with roughly 83% occurring once and the leading ten covering more than 7%. Sequenced input: peripheral blood. These receptors were collected from a woman older than 75 with active or convalescent COVID-19.

This clone appeared a single time. V usage is TRBV2 and J usage is TRBJ2-3, with TRBD2 matching 9 bases. V trimming: 6 bases; J trimming: 5 bases; junction bases outside the gene matches: 9. Germline V gene lookup returns CDR1 SNHLY and CDR2 FYNNEI. This CDR3 has 15 amino acids. CDR3 amino acids: CASRLAGAMGDTQYF. The CDR3 nucleotides read TGTGCCAGCAGGTTAGCGGGGGCGATGGGAGATACGCAGTATTTT.

The CDR3 DNA reads TGCGCCAGCAGCCAGCTGACCGGGACATTTCCCTACGAGCAGTACTTC. Translating it yields CASSQLTGTFPYEQYF. V usage is TRBV4-3 and J usage is TRBJ2-7; maybe TRBD1 (6 bases). The ends were cut back, 3 bases at V and 2 bases at J, with 17 bases in the middle. This CDR3 has 16 amino acids. Germline V gene lookup returns CDR1 LGHNA and CDR2 YSLEER.

The chain couples TRBV10-3 to TRBJ1-5; 8 bases agree with TRBD1. The germline CDR1 and CDR2 sequences are ENHRY and SYGVKD. The CDR3 spans 15 residues. V lost 0 bases, J lost 7 bases, and 5 bases stayed unmatched. The CDR3 nucleotides read TGTGCCATCAGTGAGTCGCAGGGGGCAGGACAGCCCCAGCATTTT. Translating gives CAISESQGAGQPQHF.

The gene calls are TRBV10-3 and TRBJ2-7; 8 bases map to TRBD1. The CDR3 has 11 amino acids. J gave up 7 bases and V 10 bases, and 6 bases lay outside the gene matches. Germline V gene sequence: CDR1 ENHRY, CDR2 SYGVKD. The chain's CDR3 is CATRTGLEQYF. CDR3 nucleotide sequence: TGTGCCACCCGGACAGGGCTAGAGCAGTACTTC.

This sequence joins TRBV7-2 and TRBJ2-5; the D gene is possibly TRBD1 (5 bases). The CDR3 extends over 16 amino acids. With 1 base removed from V and 2 bases from J, the gap between germline ends came to 14 bases. Germline assignment: CDR1 SGHTA and CDR2 FQGNSA. Here the CDR3 reads CASSLGVGRTQETQYF. DNA of the CDR3: TGTGCCAGCAGCTTAGGGGTTGGCAGGACACAAGAGACCCAGTACTTC.

The chain employs TRBV29-1 and TRBJ2-2, with TRBD1 identical over 10 bases. V lost 6 bases, J lost 2 bases, and 3 bases stayed unmatched. The V gene's germline CDR1 is SQVTM and CDR2 ANQGSEA. The CDR3 totals 14 residues. The CDR3 bases are TGCAGCGTGGGGGACAGGGGTAACACCGGGGAGCTGTTTTTT. This translates into CSVGDRGNTGELFF.

This chain links TRBV27 with TRBJ2-3; 7 bases match TRBD1. This CDR3 is 18 amino acids long. The V gene end was trimmed by 7 bases and the J gene end by 6 bases; junction bases not matched to a gene: 22. Germline V gene lookup returns CDR1 MNHEY and CDR2 SMNVEV (reference sequence). The CDR3 is CASTKNSPGPRGGDTQYF. DNA for the CDR3: TGTGCCAGCACTAAAAACTCCCCCGGGCCTAGAGGGGGCGATACGCAGTATTTT.

The chain has TRBV3-1 (or the pseudogene TRBV3-2) and TRBJ2-1; TRBD2 might be the D (6 bases). CDR1 is LGHDT and CDR2 is YNNKEL in the germline V gene (reference sequence). Trimming pared 1 base from V and 6 bases from J, leaving 19 bases between. This CDR3 is built from 17 residues. The CDR3 coding sequence is TGTGCCAGCAGCCAAGTAACTGTGCGGGCGGAGGGCAATGAGCAGTTCTTC. It encodes CASSQVTVRAEGNEQFF.

The V call is TRBV5-4, the J call TRBJ2-5; TRBD2 agrees at 8 bases. The CDR3 length is 16 residues. Looked up from germline, CDR1 is SGHNT and CDR2 is YYREEE (reference sequence). V trimming: 1 base; J trimming: 3 bases; junction bases outside the gene matches: 8. The CDR3 loop is CASSLIGGAVKETQYF. CDR3 nucleotide sequence: TGTGCCAGCAGCTTGATCGGGGGGGCGGTGAAAGAGACCCAGTACTTC.

J is TRBJ2-1 and V is TRBV5-4; 9 bases map to TRBD1. Trimming removed 5 bases from V and 6 bases from J; junction bases left unmatched: 12. The CDR3 is made up of 16 amino acids. CDR1 is SGHNT and CDR2 is YYREEE in the germline V gene (reference sequence). CDR3 DNA: TGTGCCAGCAGACCTACCGGGGACAGGGTTGGCAATGAGCAGTTCTTC. Amino acids: CASRPTGDRVGNEQFF. The complete variable domain, with remaining parts taken from reference TRBV5-4 and TRBJ2-1, reads ETGVTQSPTHLIKTRGQQVTLRCSSQSGHNTVSWYQQALGQGPQFIFQYYREEENGRGNFPPRFSGLQFPNYSSELNVNALELDDSALYLCASRPTGDRVGNEQFFGPGTRLTVL.

This sequence joins TRBV19 and TRBJ1-3; 9 bases align to TRBD1. CDR3 length equals 15 residues. CDR1 is LNHDA, CDR2 SQIVND, per germline (reference sequence). V shed 6 bases, J shed 3 bases, and the junction held 6 bases outside the gene matches. CDR3 in DNA: TGTGCCAGTAGCCCGGGACAGGGTCTTGGAAACACCATATATTTT. Translated: CASSPGQGLGNTIYF.

The CDR3 is CASSPTTSGGPQFF. Here the CDR3 DNA reads TGTGCCAGCAGCCCAACGACTAGCGGGGGGCCTCAGTTCTTC. The rearrangement uses TRBV5-4 and TRBJ2-1, with 13 bases matching TRBD2. V shed 4 bases, J shed 13 bases, and the junction held 8 bases outside the gene matches. Germline CDR1 is SGHNT and CDR2 is YYREEE (reference sequence). CDR3 size: 14 residues.

The chain is built from TRBV27 and TRBJ2-7; 7 nucleotides match TRBD2. The CDR3 covers 13 residues. J gave up 4 bases and V 3 bases, and 3 bases lay outside the gene matches. Germline V gives CDR1 MNHEY, CDR2 SMNVEV (reference sequence). Here the CDR3 reads CASSLGRGYEQYF. The DNA for the CDR3 is TGTGCCAGCAGTTTGGGGAGGGGTTACGAGCAGTACTTC.

The CDR3 sequence: CASSLQISGNTIYF. The CDR3, as DNA: TGTGCCAGCAGTCTACAGATCTCTGGAAACACCATATATTTT. The gene calls are TRBV6-2 or TRBV6-3 and TRBJ1-3; D is undetermined. The CDR3 contains 14 residues. V shed 5 bases and J shed 0 bases, with 8 bases lying between them. The germline gives CDR1 MNHEY, CDR2 SVGEGT.

This clone was seen a few times. The chain carries TRBV23-1 and TRBJ2-7; 10 nucleotides align to TRBD1. TRBV23-1 has ORF status, its function being uncertain. V trimming: 6 bases; J trimming: 7 bases; junction bases outside the gene matches: 9. The CDR3 spans 14 residues. The CDR3 DNA reads as TGCGCCAGCAGCCCAGACAGGGGGCTCGGGGAGCAGTACTTC. Translation gives CASSPDRGLGEQYF.

This sequence joins TRBV6-2 or TRBV6-3 and TRBJ1-5; 10 bases align to TRBD1. The germline gives CDR1 MNHEY, CDR2 SVGEGT. This CDR3 has 15 residues. The junction had 8 bases not matched to a gene; V was cut back by 5 bases and J by 7 bases. The CDR3 loop reads CASSRQGTGVQPQHF. For the CDR3, the DNA is TGTGCCAGCAGTCGCCAAGGGACAGGGGTCCAGCCCCAGCATTTT.

Comment on this clone: Distinct nucleotide sequences in the sample also encode this CDR3. The rearrangement links TRBV19 to TRBJ1-5, with D unclear. Trimming removed 0 bases at V and 1 base at J, with 10 bases between. Germline loops: CDR1 LNHDA, CDR2 SQIVND (reference sequence). The length of the CDR3 is 16 residues. For the CDR3, the DNA is TGTGCCAGTAGTATAGAAGCGGGAACCAGCAATCAGCCCCAGCATTTT. This translates into CASSIEAGTSNQPQHF.

The chain combines TRBV5-4 with TRBJ2-3; TRBD2 aligns across 7 bases. CDR1 SGHNT and CDR2 YYREEE come from the germline V gene (reference sequence). Trimming removed 5 bases from V and 8 bases from J; junction bases left unmatched: 5. This CDR3 is built from 12 residues. The CDR3 coding sequence is TGTGCCAGCAGTCCGCCGGGGGGTACGCAGTATTTT. This sequence encodes CASSPPGGTQYF.

This chain uses TRBV10-2 with TRBJ1-1, with no clear D. The CDR3 has 14 residues. V was clipped by 3 bases and J by 3 bases, with 11 bases between them. Germline CDR1 and CDR2: WSHSY and SAAADI. Here the CDR3 reads CASSDRGGDTEAFF. DNA of the CDR3: TGCGCCAGCAGTGATCGGGGAGGCGACACTGAAGCTTTCTTT.

The chain combines TRBV19 with TRBJ2-7; 10 nucleotides align to TRBD1. The germline gives CDR1 LNHDA, CDR2 SQIVND (reference sequence). CDR3 length equals 17 residues. J was trimmed by 6 bases and V by 5 bases; bases with no gene match: 16. As DNA, the CDR3 is TGTGCCAGTAGTGCCTTGGGGGGACAGGGGTTGTCGAGCGAGCAGTACTTC. The encoded protein is CASSALGGQGLSSEQYF.

The DNA for the CDR3 is TGTGCCAGCAGCCCGCAGGCAGGGGCTGGGACCCAGTACTTC. It specifies CASSPQAGAGTQYF. The chain carries TRBV3-1 (or the pseudogene TRBV3-2) and TRBJ2-5, with a possible D match to TRBD1 (6 bases). The CDR3 covers 14 residues. The V end was cut by 4 bases, the J end by 7 bases, with 16 bases between. Germline assignment: CDR1 LGHDT and CDR2 YNNKEL (reference sequence).

This clone was seen just once. The V gene is TRBV29-1, the J gene TRBJ2-5; a weak D match, TRBD1 (6 bases). Per the germline V gene, CDR1 is SQVTM and CDR2 is ANQGSEA. Trimming left V 3 bases short and J 4 bases short, with 9 bases between. This CDR3 has 12 amino acids. CDR3 amino acids: CSVDRGRETQYF. CDR3 DNA sequence: TGCAGCGTTGACAGGGGCCGAGAGACCCAGTACTTC.

This chain uses TRBV11-2 with TRBJ2-5, with D perhaps TRBD2 (6 bases). CDR1 and CDR2 (germline): SGHAT, FQNNGV. Trimming pared 3 bases from V and 4 bases from J, leaving 15 bases between. The CDR3 is 15 amino acids. This chain's CDR3 is CASSFLRDSRETQYF. DNA of the CDR3: TGTGCCAGCAGCTTTCTGCGGGATTCGCGAGAGACCCAGTACTTC.